This T cell receptor beta chain was sequenced during a study of cytotoxic CD8 clonotypes in ibrutinib-treated CLL. Study context: After median approximately 6 years, approximately 14 stayed in remission, approximately twelve progressed; responses roughly 25 partial, 2 complete.

The repertoire was sequenced with immunoSEQ multiplex PCR; TCRdb's copy has only in-frame clones and lacks some. The sample includes more than 200,000 clones, around 70% of them seen just once. Trimming shortened V by 1 base and J by 0 bases, and 6 bases separated the two germline ends. CDR1 is SGHRS and CDR2 is YFSETQ in the germline V gene. The CDR3 is 14 residues long. About this clone: Its target is not known.

Findings and limits, study-wide: Lymph node repertoires were not studied, and sampling times were unmatched.

The material was PBMCs, obtained after 12 months of ibrutinib treatment. This TCR was recovered from a human donor with chronic lymphocytic leukemia. The V call is TRBV5-1, the J call TRBJ2-3; D not resolved. CDR3 bases: TGCGCCAGCAGCTTGTTAGAAAGCACAGATACGCAGTATTTT. Translating it yields CASSLLESTDTQYF.